This TCR beta chain was found in a study of vaccination and CD4 T cells after COVID-19. The V and J ends lost 6 bases and 4 bases, in that order; junction bases with no gene match: 2. From germline, CDR1 is DFQATT and CDR2 SNEGSKA (reference sequence). The CDR3 spans 12 residues. The study sequenced cultured CD4+ T cell DNA using the Oncomine TCR Beta short-read assay. MiXCR was run by TCRdb on the PCR reads, yielding one entry per CDR3 protein. The repertoire holds 5,700 or so distinct CDR3 sequences, with about two fifths as singletons. This clonotype was seen only a few times. The target antigen is unknown. Noted treatment: 10-day PBMC culture with coronavirus spike peptide pools or control peptides (ViraFEST assay).

The rearrangement joins TRBV20-1 to TRBJ2-1; 8 bases are shared with TRBD2. The sequenced sample was CD4+ T cells from blood, cultured in vitro. The receptor's source is a human donor who had recovered from COVID-19. The CDR3 spells CSAPGGYNEQFF. As DNA, the CDR3 is TGCAGTGCCCCGGGGGGGTACAATGAGCAGTTCTTC.